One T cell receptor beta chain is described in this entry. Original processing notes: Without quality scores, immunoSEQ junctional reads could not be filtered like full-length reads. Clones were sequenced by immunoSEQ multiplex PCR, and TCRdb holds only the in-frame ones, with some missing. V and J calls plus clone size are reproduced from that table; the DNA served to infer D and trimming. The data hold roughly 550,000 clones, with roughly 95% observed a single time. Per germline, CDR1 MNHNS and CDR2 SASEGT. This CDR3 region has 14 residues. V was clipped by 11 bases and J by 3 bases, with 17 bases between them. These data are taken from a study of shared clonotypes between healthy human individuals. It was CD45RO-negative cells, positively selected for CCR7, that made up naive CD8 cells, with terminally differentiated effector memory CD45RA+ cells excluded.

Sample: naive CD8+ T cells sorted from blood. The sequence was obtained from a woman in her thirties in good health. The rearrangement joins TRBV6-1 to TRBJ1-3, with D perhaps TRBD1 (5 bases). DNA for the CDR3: TGTGCCTTCCGGGACTCCTGGAATGGAAACACCATATATTTT. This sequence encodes CAFRDSWNGNTIYF.